A selection of T cell receptor beta chains follows, all from one sample in a study of blood T cell repertoires in COVID-19. Measured with immunoSEQ multiplex PCR; TCRdb has only the in-frame clones, and not every one. The sample has about 480,000 clones, approximately 88% seen once. The sequencing input was PBMCs or T cells enriched from blood (not recorded which). The receptors were gathered from a woman in her thirties or forties who had recovered from COVID-19. Both conserved end residues are part of each CDR3. Fields, in order: clone size, V gene, J gene, D gene, CDR3 DNA, CDR3 protein. The D gene is left open where the match is weak. Clone size, where shown, is once, few, many, or a class for clones that have expanded.

few,TRBV5-4,TRBJ1-1,.,TGTGCCAGCAGCTTGGGTTGGACAAACACTGAAGCTTTCTTT,CASSLGWTNTEAFF
.,TRBV6-5,TRBJ1-1,.,TGTGCCAGCAGTTACCAGGACATGAACACTGAAGCTTTCTTT,CASSYQDMNTEAFF
.,TRBV11-3,TRBJ2-2,.,TGTGCCAGCAGCCAAACCTTTGGGGGCCTTCTGTTGGGCGGGGAGCTGTTTTTT,CASSQTFGGLLLGGELFF
.,TRBV19,TRBJ1-2,.,TGTGCCAGTATGCAGGCTACCAATGGCTACACCTTC,CASMQATNGYTF
.,TRBV7-2,TRBJ1-3,TRBD1,TGTGCCAGCAGCTTCGCAGGGGGTTCTGGAAACACCATATATTTT,CASSFAGGSGNTIYF
once,TRBV7-9,TRBJ2-1,.,TGTGCCAGCAGCTTAGGACCAGGCTGGCAGGGTGGACGGGATGAGCAGTTCTTC,CASSLGPGWQGGRDEQFF
.,TRBV7-2,TRBJ1-4,.,TGTGCCAGCAGCTTAGGACAGGCGGGCGAAAAACTGTTTTTT,CASSLGQAGEKLFF
.,TRBV28,TRBJ2-7,.,TGTGCCAGCAGTTCTTACTACGAGCAGTACTTC,CASSSYYEQYF
.,TRBV19,TRBJ2-7,.,TGTGCCAGTAGTTCCGCGGGCGAGCAGTACTTC,CASSSAGEQYF
.,TRBV7-9,TRBJ2-1,.,TGTGCCAGCAGCTTAGAACTAGCTGCCTACAATGAGCAGTTCTTC,CASSLELAAYNEQFF
.,TRBV6-5,TRBJ2-1,TRBD2,TGTGCCAGCTGGAGCGGGAGGATCACCTACAATGAGCAGTTCTTC,CASWSGRITYNEQFF
.,TRBV7-2,TRBJ2-7,TRBD2,TGTGCCAGCAGCTTAGACGGACTAGCGATTGTCGAGCAGTACTTC,CASSLDGLAIVEQYF
.,TRBV13,TRBJ2-7,TRBD2,TGTGCCAGCAGCTTACGGGACTACTCCTACGAGCAGTACTTC,CASSLRDYSYEQYF
.,TRBV13,TRBJ1-3,.,TGTGCCAGCAGCTCCAGGGGCTACGGTTCTGGAAACACCATATATTTT,CASSSRGYGSGNTIYF
.,TRBV15,TRBJ2-1,TRBD2,TGTGCCACCAGCAGAGATATCGCGGGAGGAGGTGAGCAGTTCTTC,CATSRDIAGGGEQFF
.,TRBV7-8,TRBJ1-2,TRBD1,TGTGCCAGCAGCTTGGGACAGGCCGGCTACACCTTC,CASSLGQAGYTF
.,TRBV6-5,TRBJ1-2,.,TGTGCCAGCACCACAAACGCGGGGTACTCGGGCTACACCTTC,CASTTNAGYSGYTF
.,TRBV4-1,TRBJ1-1,.,TGCGCCAGCAGCCAAGATGAAGGGGAGGGGAACACTGAAGCTTTCTTT,CASSQDEGEGNTEAFF
few,TRBV24-1,TRBJ2-1,TRBD1,TGTGCCACCAGTGATGGACAGGGTCACAATGAGCAGTTCTTC,CATSDGQGHNEQFF
.,TRBV2,TRBJ1-6,.,TGTGCCAGCACTTGGGGAGAGAGTAATTCACCCCTCCACTTT,CASTWGESNSPLHF
.,TRBV5-5,TRBJ2-7,TRBD1,TGTGCCAGCAGCCCCGGACAGGGGGCGACCTACGAGCAGTACTTC,CASSPGQGATYEQYF
.,TRBV27,TRBJ1-4,.,TGTGCCAGCAGTTTAATGGGGGCTTATAATGAAAAACTGTTTTTT,CASSLMGAYNEKLFF
.,TRBV11-3,TRBJ1-1,.,TGTGCCAGCAGCAAGGGGTATACTGAAGCTTTCTTT,CASSKGYTEAFF
.,TRBV2,TRBJ2-7,.,TGTGCCAGCAGTGAAACAAACTACCGTTCCTACGAGCAGTACTTC,CASSETNYRSYEQYF
.,TRBV12-3/TRBV12-4,TRBJ1-4,.,TGTGCCAGCACCAGACAGCTGGGGGAAAAACTGTTTTTT,CASTRQLGEKLFF
.,TRBV28,TRBJ1-5,.,TGTGCCAGCAGTTCCTCGGACTGGCCCCAGCATTTT,CASSSSDWPQHF
.,TRBV29-1,TRBJ1-2,TRBD1,TGCAGCGTTGAAGTCTCGGCCGACAGGGGAGCTAACTATGGCTACACCTTC,CSVEVSADRGANYGYTF
.,TRBV28,TRBJ2-3,.,TGTGCCAGCAGTTTGTCGGGGGGCCCCTTTGACACAGATACGCAGTATTTT,CASSLSGGPFDTDTQYF
.,TRBV10-3,TRBJ1-2,.,TGTGCCATCAGCGGACATGACGAAGCTAACTATGGCTACACCTTC,CAISGHDEANYGYTF
.,TRBV5-1,TRBJ1-2,.,TGCGCCAGCAGCTTGGGGGACACCCGAAGGGATGGCTACACCTTC,CASSLGDTRRDGYTF
.,TRBV3-1/TRBV3-2,TRBJ2-2,TRBD2,TGTGCCAGCAGCCAAGAGGGGACTAGCGGGAGTACCGGGGAGCTGTTTTTT,CASSQEGTSGSTGELFF
.,TRBV7-6,TRBJ2-4,TRBD2,TGTGCCAGCAGCGGCGGGACTAGCGGGAGGGCACAGTACTTC,CASSGGTSGRAQYF
.,TRBV5-5,TRBJ2-1,.,TGTGCCAGCAGCTTGGAGTGGCTAGGTTCCTACAATGAGCAGTTCTTC,CASSLEWLGSYNEQFF
.,TRBV10-3,TRBJ2-5,.,TGTGCCATCAGTGTCAGACAGCAAGAGACCCAGTACTTC,CAISVRQQETQYF
.,TRBV11-2,TRBJ1-2,TRBD1,TGTGCCAGCAGCTCGGGGGTACAGGGGGCGGCAGGCTACACCTTC,CASSSGVQGAAGYTF
once,TRBV25-1,TRBJ1-2,TRBD1,TGTGCCGGCCGCAGGGACAGGGGCGACTATGGCTACACCTTC,CAGRRDRGDYGYTF
.,TRBV24-1,TRBJ2-3,TRBD2,TGTGCCACCAGTGAAAAGGGTAGCGGGCCTCCAGATACGCAGTATTTT,CATSEKGSGPPDTQYF
.,TRBV5-5,TRBJ2-1,.,TGTGCCAGCAGCTTCAGTGTGGGGACTTACAATGAGCAGTTCTTC,CASSFSVGTYNEQFF
.,TRBV5-1,TRBJ2-3,.,TGCGCCAGCAGCGACCCAACAGGCCGCACAGATACGCAGTATTTT,CASSDPTGRTDTQYF
.,TRBV7-2,TRBJ2-1,TRBD2,TGTGCCAGCAGCTTGGACTTAAGGCTAGCGGTAAATGAGCAGTTCTTC,CASSLDLRLAVNEQFF
.,TRBV20-1,TRBJ2-3,TRBD2,TGCAGTGCTAGTCTCTCCCGCAGCGGGAGGGCAGATACGCAGTATTTT,CSASLSRSGRADTQYF
.,TRBV11-3,TRBJ2-2,TRBD2,TGTGCCAGCAGCCGCGGACTAGCGGTGTCGAACACCGGGGAGCTGTTTTTT,CASSRGLAVSNTGELFF